Below are 28 T cell receptor beta chains sequenced from a single sample in a study of pediatric ulcerative colitis. Generated by immunoSEQ multiplex PCR, the TCRdb table keeps only in-frame clones and is missing some. The sample comprises under 70,000 clones, about 87% of which are singletons, and over 1.3% rests with the top ten. Sequenced sample: blood. Receptors originate from a boy younger than 18 who was a control in a study of pediatric ulcerative colitis.

CDR3 sequence reads: CASTDYLRGPTEAFF. The DNA of the CDR3 is TGTGCCAGCACCGACTACCTTAGAGGGCCCACTGAAGCTTTCTTT. This chain joins TRBV7-3 and TRBJ1-1; D is ambiguous. Between the trimmed V and J ends, which lost 7 bases and 4 bases, there was a span of 19 bases. The CDR3 length is 15 residues. The germline V gene has CDR1 SGHTA and CDR2 FQGTGA. The entire variable domain, with the rest obtained from reference TRBV7-3 and TRBJ1-1, is as follows: GAGVSQTPSNKVTEKGKYVELRCDPISGHTALYWYRQSLGQGPEFLIYFQGTGAADDSGLPNDRFFAVRPEGSVSTLKIQRTERGDSAVYLCASTDYLRGPTEAFFGQGTRLTVV.

The V gene is TRBV6-6, the J gene TRBJ2-7; a possible D gene is TRBD1 (6 bases). This CDR3 is built from 14 residues. V was pared by 2 bases and J by 3 bases, with 11 bases between. Germline V gene data show CDR1 as MNHNY and CDR2 as SVGAGI (reference sequence). CDR3 nucleotides: TGTGCCAGCAGTTACACAGGGACCCTCTACGAGCAGTACTTC. Protein: CASSYTGTLYEQYF.

The chain is built from TRBV11-2 and TRBJ2-7, with D perhaps matching TRBD2 (6 bases). The CDR3 extends over 15 amino acids. Germline V lookup: CDR1 SGHAT, CDR2 FQNNGV. The ends were cut back, 2 bases at V and 4 bases at J, with 15 bases in the middle. CDR3 sequence: CASSLSERVRYEQYF. CDR3 in DNA: TGTGCCAGCAGCTTAAGCGAGCGGGTTCGATACGAGCAGTACTTC.

This chain links TRBV7-3 with TRBJ1-2; D is perhaps TRBD1 (5 bases). The germline V and J ends were trimmed by 2 bases and 8 bases, with 21 bases remaining between them. Per germline, CDR1 SGHTA and CDR2 FQGTGA. CDR3 length equals 16 residues. Here the CDR3 DNA reads TGTGCCAGCAGCTTAGAAGAGGGGCTCGCATACGGGGGCTACACCTTC. This encodes CASSLEEGLAYGGYTF.

The rearrangement uses TRBV2 and TRBJ1-6; D not resolved. This CDR3 comprises 13 residues. Germline lookup yields CDR1 SNHLY and CDR2 FYNNEI. With 6 bases removed from V and 7 bases from J, the gap between germline ends came to 10 bases. CDR3 loop: CASRSGLNSPLHF. The CDR3 DNA follows: TGTGCCAGCAGGTCCGGGCTGAATTCACCCCTCCACTTT.

The V call is TRBV4-3, the J call TRBJ2-4, with TRBD1 identical over 8 bases. After removal of 4 bases from V and 3 bases from J, the junction contained 5 bases not matched to a gene. Germline V gives CDR1 LGHNA, CDR2 YSLEER. This CDR3 is 15 amino acids long. CDR3 region: CASSPPTGGKNIQYF. The CDR3 DNA sequence: TGCGCCAGCAGCCCCCCTACAGGGGGCAAAAACATTCAGTACTTC.

This clone was picked up one time. The rearrangement uses TRBV29-1 and TRBJ2-2, with TRBD2 matching 8 bases. The CDR3 consists of 19 residues. The V and J ends lost 3 bases and 6 bases, in that order; junction bases with no gene match: 21. Germline CDR1 reads SQVTM; CDR2 reads ANQGSEA. The CDR3 DNA follows: TGCAGCGTTGATTCCCCCCCTCAAGAAGCGGGAGCCCCTCCCGGGGAGCTGTTTTTT. It is translated as CSVDSPPQEAGAPPGELFF.

J is TRBJ2-1 and V is TRBV6-4; 7 bases match TRBD2. This CDR3 has 17 amino acids. Trimming at V came to 6 bases and at J to 9 bases, leaving 20 bases not matched to a gene. Germline V gene lookup returns CDR1 MRHNA and CDR2 SNTAGT. The chain's CDR3 is CASSSRFAGLGIGEQFF. In nucleotides, the CDR3 is TGTGCCAGCAGCAGCCGCTTCGCCGGACTAGGGATCGGTGAGCAGTTCTTC.

CDR3 in DNA: TGTGCCAGCAGCAAAAATACAGGGGGCGCATACGAGCAGTACTTC. Amino acids: CASSKNTGGAYEQYF. The chain uses TRBV6-5 and TRBJ2-7; 9 bases line up with TRBD1. CDR3 length equals 15 residues. CDR1 is MNHEY and CDR2 is SVGAGI in the germline V gene. J lost 4 bases, V lost 6 bases, and 10 bases had no gene match.

This rearrangement joins TRBV7-2 to TRBJ1-1, with D unclear. The germline V gene encodes CDR1 SGHTA and CDR2 FQGNSA. V was trimmed by 2 bases and J by 3 bases, leaving 13 bases between them. This CDR3 is 15 amino acids long. CDR3 bases: TGTGCCAGCAGCTTATTAAGGCCTTCGGACACTGAAGCTTTCTTT. This gives the protein CASSLLRPSDTEAFF.

The rearrangement joins TRBV20-1 to TRBJ2-1, with no clear D. The CDR3 has 11 amino acids. Germline CDR1 DFQATT, CDR2 SNEGSKA (reference sequence). The V end was cut by 5 bases, the J end by 4 bases, with 6 bases between. The CDR3 coding sequence is TGCAGTGCTTGGATGTACAATGAGCAGTTCTTC. This codes for CSAWMYNEQFF.

In DNA, the CDR3 is TGTGCCAGCAGTTTAGGCAGGGGGGTCACTGAAGCTTTCTTT. The encoded protein is CASSLGRGVTEAFF. This chain joins TRBV27 and TRBJ1-1, with TRBD1 identical over 7 bases. Losses at the gene ends were 2 bases for V and 4 bases for J; bases not matched to a gene: 4. Germline-derived CDR1 and CDR2 are MNHEY and SMNVEV (reference sequence). The CDR3 is 14 amino acids.

V usage is TRBV19 and J usage is TRBJ2-7; the D is unclear. The CDR3 has 14 residues. Trimming pared 5 bases from V and 2 bases from J, leaving 13 bases between. Germline-derived CDR1 and CDR2 are LNHDA and SQIVND (reference sequence). The CDR3 DNA reads as TGTGCCAGTAGTCGGCGATTGGAGACCTACGAGCAGTACTTC. Translated, it gives CASSRRLETYEQYF.

This chain links TRBV5-6 with TRBJ2-3, with a weak D call TRBD1 (6 bases). Germline V CDR1 and CDR2: SGHDT, YYEEEE. Trimming removed 2 bases at V and 1 base at J, with 23 bases between. This CDR3 comprises 19 residues. The CDR3 region is CASSFPPRSRGGGTDTQYF. Here the CDR3 DNA reads TGTGCCAGCAGCTTTCCCCCCCGGAGCAGGGGTGGTGGCACAGATACGCAGTATTTT.

This chain connects TRBV19 to TRBJ1-3, with D unclear. Germline CDR1 LNHDA, CDR2 SQIVND (reference sequence). Between the trimmed V and J ends, which lost 5 bases and 1 base, there was a span of 12 bases. The CDR3 contains 15 residues. The CDR3 loop reads CASSRTRISGNTIYF. The CDR3, as DNA: TGTGCCAGTAGTCGGACTCGGATATCTGGAAACACCATATATTTT.

Turning to this clone: A read error is likely, as this CDR3 ends without the conserved phenylalanine or tryptophan. Because the CDR3's place on the DNA is in doubt, the DNA is left out and the CDR3 is given as listed by TCRdb. The CDR3 region is CASTATLAGGPNL. V and J are TRBV2 and TRBJ2-7; the D call of TRBD2 is as the table states it, not checked on the DNA. The germline V gene has CDR1 SNHLY and CDR2 FYNNEI. The CDR3 sequence runs 13 residues, both termini included.

This clone has more than one count but fewer than ten. This sequence joins TRBV6-1 and TRBJ1-6; 8 nucleotides match TRBD1. This CDR3 comprises 15 residues. V dropped 4 bases and J dropped 8; count of bases not matched to a gene: 7. Germline-derived CDR1 and CDR2 are MNHNS and SASEGT. CDR3 DNA sequence: TGTGCCAGCAGTGGTACTACAGGGGGGGATTCACCCCTCCACTTT. Translation gives CASSGTTGGDSPLHF.

This chain links TRBV21-1 with TRBJ2-3; the table gives TRBD1 as D, unverified against the DNA. TRBV21-1 is a pseudogene. CDR3 size: 14 residues. The DNA of the CDR3 is TGTGCCCGTCCACAGGGGGGCTCCACAGATACGCAGTATTTT. Translating it yields CARPQGGSTDTQYF.

The chain recombines TRBV4-1 with TRBJ1-2; TRBD1 matches 7 bases. The CDR3 extends over 14 amino acids. CDR1 MGHRA and CDR2 YSYEKL come from the germline V gene. Unmatched junction bases numbered 8, after V lost 6 bases and J lost 4 bases. CDR3 sequence: CASRKTGTLYGYTF. DNA for the CDR3: TGCGCCAGCAGAAAGACAGGGACCCTCTATGGCTACACCTTC.

This chain uses TRBV7-9 with TRBJ2-7, with TRBD2 matching over 8 bases. The V and J ends lost 6 bases and 2 bases, in that order; junction bases with no gene match: 6. The CDR3 extends over 14 amino acids. Germline loops: CDR1 SEHNR, CDR2 FQNEAQ (reference sequence). The CDR3 region has the DNA TGTGCCAGCAGTGGCGGGGGGCGCGCCTACGAGCAGTACTTC. Protein: CASSGGGRAYEQYF.

This chain uses TRBV6-4 with TRBJ1-2; the D gene is possibly TRBD1 (5 bases). The CDR3 sequence is 16 residues long. V gave up 0 bases and J gave up 4 bases, with 15 bases separating them. Per the germline V gene, CDR1 is MRHNA and CDR2 is SNTAGT. The CDR3 sequence is CASSDSPQGDSYGYTF. The CDR3 DNA reads TGTGCCAGCAGTGACTCTCCCCAGGGAGATTCCTATGGCTACACCTTC.

J is TRBJ1-3 and V is TRBV9, with a weak D call TRBD1 (5 bases). Germline assignment: CDR1 SGDLS and CDR2 YYNGEE. V lost 3 bases to trimming and J lost 6 bases, with 13 bases between them. The length of the CDR3 is 14 residues. The CDR3 DNA sequence: TGTGCCAGCAGCGGAATTCTCGGGGCAAACACCATATATTTT. Translated, it gives CASSGILGANTIYF.

This clone has a handful of counts. This sequence joins TRBV4-3 and TRBJ1-1, with D possibly being TRBD1 (5 bases). CDR1 and CDR2 (germline): LGHNA, YSLEER. V lost 0 bases to trimming and J lost 11 bases, with 10 bases between them. The CDR3 has 12 amino acids. This chain's CDR3 is CASSQDRGIAFF. CDR3 DNA sequence: TGCGCCAGCAGCCAAGATCGGGGGATTGCTTTCTTT.

With respect to this clone: This same CDR3 is encoded by further DNA sequences in the sample. CDR3 in DNA: TGTGCCAGCAGCGTAGGGGTGACCGGGGAGCTGTTTTTT. Its translation is CASSVGVTGELFF. J is TRBJ2-2 and V is TRBV9; D call uncertain. The ends were cut back, 0 bases at V and 5 bases at J, with 5 bases in the middle. Germline V gives CDR1 SGDLS, CDR2 YYNGEE. There are 13 residues in the CDR3. The full variable domain, rest sourced from reference TRBV9 and TRBJ2-2, is DSGVTQTPKHLITATGQRVTLRCSPRSGDLSVYWYQQSLDQGLQFLIQYYNGEERAKGNILERFSAQQFPDLHSELNLSSLELGDSALYFCASSVGVTGELFFGEGSRLTVL.

The chain couples TRBV7-8 to TRBJ2-3; D gene ambiguous. This CDR3 contains 13 residues. The germline gives CDR1 SGHVS, CDR2 FQNEAQ. V dropped 4 bases and J dropped 7 bases, with 12 bases sitting between them. CDR3 nucleotides: TGTGCCAGCAGCTACCGTCGGGTTTATACGCAGTATTTT. Amino acid sequence: CASSYRRVYTQYF.

The chain joins TRBV11-2 to TRBJ1-4; the match to TRBD1 covers 8 bases. Germline V CDR1 and CDR2: SGHAT, FQNNGV. With V trimmed by 5 bases and J by 10 bases, 15 bases remained unmatched. CDR3 size: 16 residues. DNA of the CDR3: TGTGCCAGCAGCACCAGCAGGGGGCATCAAGACGGAAAACTGTTTTTT. This translates into CASSTSRGHQDGKLFF.

This chain connects TRBV12-5 to TRBJ2-3; 7 nucleotides align to TRBD2. The CDR3 is made up of 16 amino acids. J was trimmed by 1 base and V by 7 bases; bases with no gene match: 11. Germline-derived CDR1 and CDR2 are LGHNT and FRNRAP. Written as DNA, the CDR3 is TGTGCTAGTGCCACGTACCCCACTAGCGGCACAGATACGCAGTATTTT. Translating gives CASATYPTSGTDTQYF. The full variable domain, its missing parts supplied by reference TRBV12-5 and TRBJ2-3, is DARVTQTPRHKVTEMGQEVTMRCQPILGHNTVFWYRQTMMQGLELLAYFRNRAPLDDSGMPKDRFSAEMPDATLATLKIQPSEPRDSAVYFCASATYPTSGTDTQYFGPGTRLTVL.

This sequence joins TRBV5-6 and TRBJ2-5; possible D gene TRBD1, 5 bases. Germline V CDR1 and CDR2: SGHDT, YYEEEE. This CDR3 comprises 12 residues. V lost 3 bases and J lost 7, with 10 bases in between. The CDR3 bases are TGTGCCAGCAGCTCAATTAGGGGGACCCAGTACTTC. Its protein product is CASSSIRGTQYF.